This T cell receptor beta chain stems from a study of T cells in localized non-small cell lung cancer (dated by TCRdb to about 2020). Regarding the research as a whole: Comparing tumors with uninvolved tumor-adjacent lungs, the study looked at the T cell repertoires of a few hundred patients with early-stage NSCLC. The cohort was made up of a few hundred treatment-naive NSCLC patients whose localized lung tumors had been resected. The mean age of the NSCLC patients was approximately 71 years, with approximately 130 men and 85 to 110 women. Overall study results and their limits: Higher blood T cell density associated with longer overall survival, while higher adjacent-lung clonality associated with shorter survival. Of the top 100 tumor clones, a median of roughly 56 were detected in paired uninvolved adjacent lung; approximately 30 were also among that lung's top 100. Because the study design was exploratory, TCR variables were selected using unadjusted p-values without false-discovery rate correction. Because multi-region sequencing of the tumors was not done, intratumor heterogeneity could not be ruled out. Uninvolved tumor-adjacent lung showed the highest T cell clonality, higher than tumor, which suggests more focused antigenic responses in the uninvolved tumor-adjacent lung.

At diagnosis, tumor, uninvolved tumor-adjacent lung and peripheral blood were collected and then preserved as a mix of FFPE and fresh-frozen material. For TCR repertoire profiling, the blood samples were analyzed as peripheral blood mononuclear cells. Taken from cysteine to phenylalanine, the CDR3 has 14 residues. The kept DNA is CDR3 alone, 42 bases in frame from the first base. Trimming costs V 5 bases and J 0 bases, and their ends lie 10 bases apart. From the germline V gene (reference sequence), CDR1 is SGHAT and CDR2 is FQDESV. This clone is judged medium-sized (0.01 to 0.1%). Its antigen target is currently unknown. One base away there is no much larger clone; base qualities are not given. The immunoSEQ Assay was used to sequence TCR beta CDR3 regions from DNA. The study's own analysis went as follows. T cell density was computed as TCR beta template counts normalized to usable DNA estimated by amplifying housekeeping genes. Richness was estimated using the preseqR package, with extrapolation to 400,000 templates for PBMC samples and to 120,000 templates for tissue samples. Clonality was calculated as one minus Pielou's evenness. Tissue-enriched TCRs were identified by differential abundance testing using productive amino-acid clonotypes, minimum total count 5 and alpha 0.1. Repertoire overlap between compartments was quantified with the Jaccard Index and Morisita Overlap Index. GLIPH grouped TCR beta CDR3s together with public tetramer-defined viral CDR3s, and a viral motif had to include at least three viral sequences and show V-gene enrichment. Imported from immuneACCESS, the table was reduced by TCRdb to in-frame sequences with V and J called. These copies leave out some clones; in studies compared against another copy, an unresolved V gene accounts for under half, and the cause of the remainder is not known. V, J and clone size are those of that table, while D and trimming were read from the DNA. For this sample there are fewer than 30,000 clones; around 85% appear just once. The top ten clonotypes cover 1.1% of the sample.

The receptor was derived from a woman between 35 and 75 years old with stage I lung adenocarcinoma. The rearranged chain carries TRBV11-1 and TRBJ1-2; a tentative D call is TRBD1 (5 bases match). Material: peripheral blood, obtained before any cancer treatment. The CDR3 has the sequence CASSPREPNYGYTF. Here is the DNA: TGTGCCAGCAGCCCCAGGGAACCTAACTATGGCTACACCTTC.